One sample yielded the 15 T cell receptor beta chains listed below, sequenced in a study of T cell repertoires in aging, cancer and after chemotherapy. Rearranged V-D-J TRB sequences were amplified with a mixed TRB-A/B primer pool. TCRdb used MiXCR to reprocess the multiplex PCR reads, holding one entry per CDR3 protein. The sample lists 1,200 to 1,500 distinct CDR3 sequences, approximately 65% seen once, with around 38% in the top ten. The template was genomic DNA from peripheral blood, not RNA. Sequencing was done on a sample of blood. These receptors originate from a human donor with a blood cancer.

The chain links TRBV30 to TRBJ2-6; no firm D call. CDR3 length: 19 residues. The V gene lost 0 bases and the J gene lost 3 bases, with 21 bases spanning the gap. Germline V gene sequence: CDR1 GTSNPN, CDR2 SVGIG (reference sequence). CDR3 in DNA: TGTGCCTGGAGTGTACAGCCGGCCTTGGTCTCGGGTGGGGCCAACGTCCTGACTTTC. This encodes CAWSVQPALVSGGANVLTF.

This chain links TRBV12-3 or TRBV12-4 with TRBJ2-5; D unclear. Trimming left V 3 bases short and J 6 bases short, with 2 bases between. The CDR3 extends over 10 amino acids. The CDR3 DNA follows: TGTGCCAGCAGTTTGAAGACCCAGTACTTC. Its protein is CASSLKTQYF.

Note on this clonotype: A junction end diverges from the germline sequence, so it may reflect a read error. CDR3 protein: CASSRGRGRADTKAFF. CDR3 nucleotides: TGTGCCAGCAGTAGGGGCAGGGGGCGCGCGGACACTAAAGCTTTCTTT. The chain employs TRBV12-3 or TRBV12-4 and TRBJ1-1; 8 positions match TRBD1. The CDR3 sequence is 16 residues long.

Regarding this clonotype: One junction end disagrees with the germline gene, perhaps due to a read error. The V and J genes are TRBV30 and TRBJ2-5; 7 bases line up with TRBD2. Germline lookup yields CDR1 GTSNPN and CDR2 SVGIG (reference sequence). This CDR3 is built from 11 residues. The CDR3 reads CAWSLVGGCFF. The CDR3 DNA reads TGTGCCTGGAGTTTAGTGGGAGGGTGCTTCTTC.

Here the CDR3 DNA reads TGCAGCGTTGAACTAGCGGGAGGTTTTGATACGCAGTATTTT. Its translation: CSVELAGGFDTQYF. The chain is built from TRBV29-1 and TRBJ2-3; 11 bases align to TRBD2. The germline V gene encodes CDR1 SQVTM and CDR2 ANQGSEA. V lost 2 bases and J lost 6; bases outside the gene matches: 4. CDR3 length: 14 residues.

The chain links TRBV6-6 to TRBJ1-6; 9 positions agree with TRBD1. Germline assignment: CDR1 MNHNY and CDR2 SVGAGI (reference sequence). Trimming at V came to 5 bases and at J to 8 bases, leaving 4 bases not matched to a gene. The CDR3 has 14 amino acids. The CDR3 protein is CASSTGGAYSPLHF. DNA of the CDR3: TGTGCCAGCAGTACAGGGGGCGCTTATTCACCCCTCCACTTT.

This sequence joins TRBV20-1 and TRBJ2-7; TRBD2 matches 9 bases. Germline V lookup: CDR1 DFQATT, CDR2 SNEGSKA (reference sequence). J was trimmed by 3 bases and V by 0 bases; bases with no gene match: 6. The length of the CDR3 is 15 residues. CDR3 sequence reads: CSARDLSGGHYEQYF. The DNA for the CDR3 is TGCAGTGCTAGAGATTTAAGCGGGGGGCACTACGAGCAGTACTTC.

The chain links TRBV29-1 to TRBJ2-1; 14 nucleotides line up with TRBD2. Germline V gene sequence: CDR1 SQVTM, CDR2 ANQGSEA. The CDR3 loop spans 19 amino acids. The V segment lost 0 bases and the J segment 1 base; nucleotides outside the gene matches: 8. The CDR3 is CSVEDATSGGARSYNEQFF. CDR3 coding DNA: TGCAGCGTTGAAGATGCGACTAGCGGGGGGGCCAGATCCTACAATGAGCAGTTCTTC.

This clonotype was observed once. The chain couples TRBV5-6 to TRBJ1-5; the D gene is possibly TRBD1 (5 bases). The CDR3 has 13 residues. Trimming took 5 bases from V and 9 from J, leaving 15 bases between them. The germline V gene has CDR1 SGHDT and CDR2 YYEEEE. The chain's CDR3 is CASSSTGRGPQHF. CDR3 nucleotides: TGTGCCAGCAGTTCGACCGGGAGGGGGCCCCAGCATTTT.

This chain connects TRBV7-2 to TRBJ1-2; the match to TRBD1 covers 9 bases. V dropped 1 base and J dropped 5; count of bases not matched to a gene: 11. From germline, CDR1 is SGHTA and CDR2 FQGNSA. There are 17 residues in the CDR3. The DNA of the CDR3 is TGTGCCAGCAGCTTAGGGACCGACAGGGGGGATAAGTATGGCTACACCTTC. Encoded protein: CASSLGTDRGDKYGYTF. The full variable domain, rest sourced from reference TRBV7-2 and TRBJ1-2, is GAGVSQSPSNKVTEKGKDVELRCDPISGHTALYWYRQSLGQGLEFLIYFQGNSAPDKSGLPSDRFSAERTGGSVSTLTIQRTQQEDSAVYLCASSLGTDRGDKYGYTFGSGTRLTVV.

The chain links TRBV7-2 to TRBJ2-5; 16 nucleotides line up with TRBD2. This CDR3 spans 17 amino acids. Germline V gives CDR1 SGHTA, CDR2 FQGNSA. Losses at the gene ends were 3 bases for V and 7 bases for J; bases not matched to a gene: 8. CDR3 bases: TGTGCCAGCAGCTTCGCCGGGACTAGCGGGGGGGCAGGGACCCAGTACTTC. Protein product: CASSFAGTSGGAGTQYF.

This chain joins TRBV6-2 or TRBV6-3 and TRBJ2-5; tentative D call: TRBD2 (6 bases). Deletions cut 2 bases from V and 10 bases from J, with 11 bases between. This CDR3 region has 12 residues. The germline gives CDR1 MNHEY, CDR2 SVGEGT. CDR3 DNA: TGTGCCAGCAGTTACGGGACTCGCGGCCAGTACTTC. It is translated as CASSYGTRGQYF.

This clonotype showed up just a few times. This sequence joins TRBV6-5 and TRBJ2-1, with D perhaps TRBD1 or TRBD2 (5 bases each). Germline values: CDR1 MNHEY, CDR2 SVGAGI. The V end lost 2 bases, the J end lost 10 bases, and 15 bases lay between the germline ends. The CDR3 is 14 amino acids. The CDR3: CASSYLHRGKEQFF. The CDR3 DNA reads as TGTGCCAGCAGTTACCTTCACCGGGGCAAAGAGCAGTTCTTC.

J is TRBJ1-6 and V is TRBV27; unclear D gene. The CDR3 runs 14 residues. Per the germline V gene, CDR1 is MNHEY and CDR2 is SMNVEV (reference sequence). Trimming left V 4 bases short and J 4 bases short, with 8 bases between. CDR3 in DNA: TGTGCCAGCAGTTCCCTCTCATATAATTCACCCCTCCACTTT. Its protein is CASSSLSYNSPLHF.

This clonotype was detected only a few times. A junction boundary mismatches the germline segment, possibly from a read error. The V gene is TRBV6-6, the J gene TRBJ2-7, with 7 nucleotides matching TRBD1. Germline CDR1 and CDR2: MNHNY and SVGAGI (reference sequence). The CDR3 extends over 16 amino acids. Here the CDR3 DNA reads TGTGCCAGCTTAACCCGAAGCGAGACAGGGACCTACGGGCAGTACTTC. Its translation: CASLTRSETGTYGQYF.